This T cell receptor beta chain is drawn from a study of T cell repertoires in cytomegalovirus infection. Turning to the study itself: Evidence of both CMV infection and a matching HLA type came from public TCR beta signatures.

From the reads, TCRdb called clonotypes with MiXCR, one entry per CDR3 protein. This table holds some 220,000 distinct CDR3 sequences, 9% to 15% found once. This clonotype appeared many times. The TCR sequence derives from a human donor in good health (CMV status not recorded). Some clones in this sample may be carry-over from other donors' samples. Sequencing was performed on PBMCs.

The CDR3 spells CASSSLPGAGDGYTF. CDR3 DNA sequence: TGTGCCAGCAGCAGCTTACCCGGGGCCGGCGATGGCTACACCTTC. V usage is TRBV7-2 and J usage is TRBJ1-2, with a possible D match to TRBD1 (5 bases). V was cut by 5 bases and J by 6 bases, with 19 bases left in between. CDR1 is SGHTA and CDR2 is FQGNSA in the germline V gene. There are 15 residues in the CDR3.